Below are 25 T cell receptor beta chains sequenced from a single sample in a study of T cell responses to AZD1222 COVID-19 vaccine. Sequencing used immunoSEQ multiplex PCR; TCRdb keeps in-frame clones, though not all of them. Altogether about 86,000 clones are present, roughly 86% being singletons, with the ten largest covering 6.9%. Specimen: peripheral blood, collected 28 days after the second AZD1222 dose. These receptors all stem from an adult who received the AZD1222 COVID-19 vaccine.

V and J are TRBV5-4 and TRBJ2-1; TRBD2 aligns across 14 bases. V trimming: 2 bases; J trimming: 9 bases; junction bases outside the gene matches: 10. CDR1 is SGHNT, CDR2 YYREEE, per germline (reference sequence). The CDR3 is 17 amino acids. The CDR3 here is CASSLDPGLAGVREQFF. In nucleotides, the CDR3 is TGTGCCAGCAGCTTAGACCCGGGACTAGCGGGAGTCCGTGAGCAGTTCTTC.

The chain joins TRBV3-1 (or the pseudogene TRBV3-2) to TRBJ2-1; D unresolved. The CDR3 covers 13 residues. Trimming took 3 bases from V and 4 from J, leaving 7 bases between them. Germline-derived CDR1 and CDR2 are LGHDT and YNNKEL (reference sequence). The CDR3 DNA reads TGTGCCAGCAGCCAGAACACGTACAATGAGCAGTTCTTC. It encodes CASSQNTYNEQFF.

The V gene is TRBV9, the J gene TRBJ1-3; D call uncertain. CDR1 and CDR2 (germline): SGDLS, YYNGEE. CDR3 size: 14 residues. V was trimmed by 0 bases and J by 0 bases, leaving 4 bases between them. DNA for the CDR3: TGTGCCAGCAGCGTAGGGAACTCTGGAAACACCATATATTTT. Protein: CASSVGNSGNTIYF.

This clone showed up just a few times. V is TRBV7-2 and J is TRBJ2-7; TRBD2 agrees at 8 bases. Germline V lookup: CDR1 SGHTA, CDR2 FQGNSA. Losses at the gene ends were 5 bases for V and 0 bases for J; bases not matched to a gene: 6. This CDR3 has 15 residues. This CDR3 is CASSDSGTSSYEQYF. In DNA, the CDR3 is TGTGCCAGCAGCGATTCCGGGACTAGCTCCTACGAGCAGTACTTC. The full variable domain, completed using reference TRBV7-2 and TRBJ2-7, is GAGVSQSPSNKVTEKGKDVELRCDPISGHTALYWYRQSLGQGLEFLIYFQGNSAPDKSGLPSDRFSAERTGGSVSTLTIQRTQQEDSAVYLCASSDSGTSSYEQYFGPGTRLTVT.

The CDR3 loop reads CASSTRTDEKLFF. CDR3 nucleotides: TGTGCCAGCAGCACGAGGACAGATGAAAAACTGTTTTTT. V is TRBV7-2 and J is TRBJ1-4; D might be TRBD1 (6 bases). Germline lookup yields CDR1 SGHTA and CDR2 FQGNSA. The V gene lost 5 bases and the J gene lost 6 bases, with 10 bases spanning the gap. The CDR3 extends over 13 amino acids.

This rearrangement joins TRBV10-1 to TRBJ2-3; perhaps D is TRBD1 or TRBD2 (7 bases each). This CDR3 is built from 21 residues. Germline V gene lookup returns CDR1 WNHNN and CDR2 SYGVQD (reference sequence). The V and J ends lost 3 bases and 3 bases respectively, with 31 bases between them. CDR3 region: CASSDRFLGRELPGGTDTQYF. CDR3 in DNA: TGCGCCAGCAGTGATAGGTTCCTCGGGCGGGAGCTACCAGGGGGAACAGATACGCAGTATTTT.

The CDR3 nucleotides read TGTGCCAGCAGCCCAAGTAGAGCCTCACGAGTTACGCAGTATTTT. This translates into CASSPSRASRVTQYF. This chain joins TRBV7-9 and TRBJ2-3; D unresolved. Germline V gene data show CDR1 as SEHNR and CDR2 as FQNEAQ (reference sequence). The CDR3 contains 15 residues. V shed 5 bases and J shed 8 bases, with 20 bases lying between them. Full variable domain (rest looked up from reference TRBV7-9 and TRBJ2-3): DTGVSQNPRHKITKRGQNVTFRCDPISEHNRLYWYRQTLGQGPEFLTYFQNEAQLEKSRLLSDRFSAERPKGSFSTLEIQRTEQGDSAMYLCASSPSRASRVTQYFGPGTRLTVL.

This clone was seen a few times. The CDR3 coding sequence is TGTGCCAGCAGTTGGGCCTACTACGAGCAGTACTTC. The encoded protein is CASSWAYYEQYF. The rearrangement uses TRBV6-2 or TRBV6-3 and TRBJ2-7; D is ambiguous. V lost 4 bases, J lost 3 bases, and 7 bases lay in between. The germline gives CDR1 MNHEY, CDR2 SVGEGT. This CDR3 is 12 amino acids long.

The chain is built from TRBV15 and TRBJ1-2; the match to TRBD1 covers 7 bases. The V and J ends lost 6 bases and 5 bases, in that order; junction bases with no gene match: 6. CDR3 length: 13 residues. The germline gives CDR1 LNHNV, CDR2 YYDKDF (reference sequence). The CDR3 loop is CATSEGARYGYTF. The CDR3 nucleotides read TGTGCCACCAGTGAGGGGGCTAGGTATGGCTACACCTTC. Based on the CDR3 plus reference TRBV15 and TRBJ1-2, the full variable domain is DAMVIQNPRYQVTQFGKPVTLSCSQTLNHNVMYWYQQKSSQAPKLLFHYYDKDFNNEADTPDNFQSRRPNTSFCFLDIRSPGLGDTAMYLCATSEGARYGYTFGSGTRLTVV.

The V gene is TRBV27, the J gene TRBJ2-1, with 10 bases aligning to TRBD2. Trimming took 0 bases from V and 8 from J; bases not matched to a gene: 7. The CDR3 sequence is 16 residues long. CDR1 is MNHEY and CDR2 is SMNVEV in the germline V gene (reference sequence). The CDR3 here is CASSLSSLAGAYEQFF. The CDR3 DNA reads TGTGCCAGCAGTTTATCATCTCTAGCGGGAGCCTATGAGCAGTTCTTC.

This chain uses TRBV29-1 with TRBJ2-1, with 10 nucleotides matching TRBD2. With V trimmed by 4 bases and J by 5 bases, 8 bases remained unmatched. CDR3 length equals 15 residues. Germline V gives CDR1 SQVTM, CDR2 ANQGSEA. The CDR3 protein is CSVARTSGGNNEQFF. The DNA for the CDR3 is TGCAGCGTTGCACGGACTAGCGGAGGAAACAATGAGCAGTTCTTC.

V gene TRBV19 combines with J gene TRBJ1-2; 7 nucleotides match TRBD1. CDR1 LNHDA and CDR2 SQIVND come from the germline V gene (reference sequence). Germline trimming cut 7 bases from V and 7 bases from J; bases unmatched to any gene: 9. This CDR3 contains 13 residues. The CDR3 spells CASNRQGTSGYTF. In DNA, the CDR3 is TGTGCCAGTAATCGACAGGGTACGAGTGGCTACACCTTC. Together with reference TRBV19 and TRBJ1-2, the CDR3 gives the full variable domain: DGGITQSPKYLFRKEGQNVTLSCEQNLNHDAMYWYRQDPGQGLRLIYYSQIVNDFQKGDIAEGYSVSREKKESFPLTVTSAQKNPTAFYLCASNRQGTSGYTFGSGTRLTVV.

The chain combines TRBV6-5 with TRBJ1-1; D unresolved. Germline lookup yields CDR1 MNHEY and CDR2 SVGAGI. The CDR3 loop spans 12 amino acids. The V and J ends lost 6 bases and 2 bases respectively, with 7 bases between them. The CDR3 reads CASRRLNTEAFF. CDR3 nucleotides: TGTGCCAGCAGACGGCTAAACACTGAAGCTTTCTTT.

The genes are TRBV6-2 or TRBV6-3 and TRBJ2-7; D not certain. Germline assignment: CDR1 MNHEY and CDR2 SVGEGT. This CDR3 is 17 amino acids long. V lost 0 bases and J 3 bases, leaving 18 bases between the germline ends. The CDR3 sequence: CASSYSKDSLLSYEQYF. The CDR3 coding sequence is TGTGCCAGCAGTTACTCGAAAGACTCCCTATTGAGCTACGAGCAGTACTTC.

CDR3 sequence: CASSEIGGANEKLFF. The DNA for the CDR3 is TGTGCCAGCAGTGAAATAGGTGGGGCTAATGAAAAACTGTTTTTT. The chain carries TRBV6-1 and TRBJ1-4; D unresolved. Germline CDR1 MNHNS, CDR2 SASEGT. The CDR3 is 15 residues long. Trimming took off 2 bases at V and 3 bases at J, with 10 bases between the two ends.

This chain links TRBV5-1 with TRBJ2-7; TRBD1 aligns across 11 bases. V dropped 1 base and J dropped 5; count of bases not matched to a gene: 20. The CDR3 has 20 residues. The V gene's germline CDR1 is SGHRS and CDR2 YFSETQ. CDR3: CASSLPASASPGQGVHEQYF. The CDR3 DNA reads TGCGCCAGCAGCTTGCCCGCATCGGCCTCTCCGGGACAGGGGGTTCACGAGCAGTACTTC. The full variable domain, with the rest looked up from reference TRBV5-1 and TRBJ2-7, is KAGVTQTPRYLIKTRGQQVTLSCSPISGHRSVSWYQQTPGQGLQFLFEYFSETQRNKGNFPGRFSGRQFSNSRSEMNVSTLELGDSALYLCASSLPASASPGQGVHEQYFGPGTRLTVT.

V is TRBV18 and J is TRBJ1-4; 8 nucleotides line up with TRBD1. This CDR3 spans 15 amino acids. The junction had 9 bases not matched to a gene; V was cut back by 4 bases and J by 8 bases. Germline loops: CDR1 KGHSH, CDR2 LQKENI. The CDR3 is CASSQRTGKTEKLFF. The CDR3 nucleotides are TGTGCCAGCTCACAGCGGACAGGGAAAACGGAAAAACTGTTTTTT.

This clone was counted once. The rearrangement uses TRBV5-4 and TRBJ1-2; D ambiguous. V shed 0 bases and J shed 2 bases, with 11 bases lying between them. Germline CDR1 SGHNT, CDR2 YYREEE (reference sequence). CDR3 length equals 15 residues. The CDR3 DNA follows: TGTGCCAGCAGCTTGGGTGGCTCACTGAACTATGGCTACACCTTC. Its translation is CASSLGGSLNYGYTF.

The chain combines TRBV4-2 with TRBJ2-7, with D tentatively TRBD1 (6 bases). Trimming removed 4 bases from V and 3 bases from J, with 10 bases in between. Germline V CDR1 and CDR2: LGHNA, YNFKEQ. The CDR3 contains 13 residues. This chain's CDR3 is CASSPRGGYEQYF. The DNA of the CDR3 is TGTGCCAGCAGCCCCCGAGGGGGCTACGAGCAGTACTTC.

This clone was seen a handful of times. The J gene is TRBJ2-1, the V gene TRBV9; the D gene is possibly TRBD1 (6 bases). This CDR3 spans 16 amino acids. Germline-derived CDR1 and CDR2 are SGDLS and YYNGEE. The V and J ends lost 0 bases and 2 bases respectively, with 12 bases between them. Written as DNA, the CDR3 is TGTGCCAGCAGCGTAGTCGGGGCAGGGGCCTACAATGAGCAGTTCTTC. This gives the protein CASSVVGAGAYNEQFF.

The chain combines TRBV7-2 with TRBJ2-2, with 7 bases that match TRBD2. J was trimmed by 1 base and V by 3 bases; bases with no gene match: 2. CDR1 is SGHTA and CDR2 is FQGNSA in the germline V gene. The CDR3 covers 15 residues. The CDR3 DNA follows: TGTGCCAGCAGCTTTCAGCGGGAGAACACCGGGGAGCTGTTTTTT. It specifies CASSFQRENTGELFF.

The gene calls are TRBV3-1 (or the pseudogene TRBV3-2) and TRBJ1-6; 7 bases are a match to TRBD1. Germline V CDR1 and CDR2: LGHDT, YNNKEL (reference sequence). This CDR3 has 13 amino acids. V was clipped by 1 base and J by 14 bases; unmatched bases: 5. Written as DNA, the CDR3 is TGTGCCAGCAGCCAAGCACAGGGGTTGACCCTCCACTTT. As protein: CASSQAQGLTLHF.

The rearrangement joins TRBV9 to TRBJ2-1; D not certain. This CDR3 is built from 15 residues. The germline V gene has CDR1 SGDLS and CDR2 YYNGEE. Trimming removed 0 bases at V and 2 bases at J, with 9 bases between. The CDR3 bases are TGTGCCAGCAGCGTAGTTCTGAGCACCTACAATGAGCAGTTCTTC. It specifies CASSVVLSTYNEQFF.

This chain links TRBV9 with TRBJ2-2; possibly TRBD1 for D (6 bases). This CDR3 has 14 amino acids. Germline-derived CDR1 and CDR2 are SGDLS and YYNGEE. The V and J ends lost 6 bases and 4 bases respectively, with 13 bases between them. CDR3 residues: CASNLGQFTGELFF. The CDR3, as DNA: TGTGCCAGCAACCTCGGACAGTTCACCGGGGAGCTGTTTTTT.

This rearrangement joins TRBV27 to TRBJ1-3; D unresolved. CDR3 length: 13 residues. The germline CDR1 and CDR2 sequences are MNHEY and SMNVEV (reference sequence). V lost 5 bases, J lost 0 bases, and 5 bases lay in between. The CDR3 region is CASSPASGNTIYF. The CDR3 DNA reads TGTGCCAGCAGTCCAGCCTCTGGAAACACCATATATTTT.